This TCR beta chain was retrieved from a study of identical twins. Template switching supplied a universal primer site; unique molecular identifiers were carried on the cDNA. TCRdb reprocessed the 5' RACE reads with MiXCR, giving one entry per CDR3 protein. In the table there are 690,000 or so distinct CDR3 sequences, around 8.6% of which are singletons. There are 12 residues in the CDR3. With 2 bases removed from V and 11 bases from J, the gap between germline ends came to 12 bases. Germline CDR1 reads SGHVS; CDR2 reads FQNEAQ. The same sample was also studied in work on yellow fever vaccine responses in identical twins.

Sequencing was carried out using PBMCs. The TCR comes from a woman under 30 in good health. V and J are TRBV7-8 and TRBJ1-1; D is unclear. The CDR3 bases are TGTGCCAGCAGCTTACGTGGTTTTGAGGCTTTCTTT. This codes for CASSLRGFEAFF.